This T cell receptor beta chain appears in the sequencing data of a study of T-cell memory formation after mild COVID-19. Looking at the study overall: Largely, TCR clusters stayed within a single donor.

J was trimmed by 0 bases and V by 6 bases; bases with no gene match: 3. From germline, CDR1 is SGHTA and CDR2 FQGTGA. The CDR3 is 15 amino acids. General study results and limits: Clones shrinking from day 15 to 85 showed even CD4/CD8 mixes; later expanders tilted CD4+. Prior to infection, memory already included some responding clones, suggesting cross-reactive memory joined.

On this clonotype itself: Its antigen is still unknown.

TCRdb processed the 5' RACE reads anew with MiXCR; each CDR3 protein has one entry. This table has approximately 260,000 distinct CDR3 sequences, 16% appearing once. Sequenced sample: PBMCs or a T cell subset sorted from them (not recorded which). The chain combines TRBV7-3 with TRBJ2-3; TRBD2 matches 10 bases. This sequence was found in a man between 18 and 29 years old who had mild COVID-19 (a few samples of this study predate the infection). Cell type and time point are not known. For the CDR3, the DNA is TGTGCCAGCAGACGTAGCGGGGGGAGCACAGATACGCAGTATTTT. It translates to CASRRSGGSTDTQYF.